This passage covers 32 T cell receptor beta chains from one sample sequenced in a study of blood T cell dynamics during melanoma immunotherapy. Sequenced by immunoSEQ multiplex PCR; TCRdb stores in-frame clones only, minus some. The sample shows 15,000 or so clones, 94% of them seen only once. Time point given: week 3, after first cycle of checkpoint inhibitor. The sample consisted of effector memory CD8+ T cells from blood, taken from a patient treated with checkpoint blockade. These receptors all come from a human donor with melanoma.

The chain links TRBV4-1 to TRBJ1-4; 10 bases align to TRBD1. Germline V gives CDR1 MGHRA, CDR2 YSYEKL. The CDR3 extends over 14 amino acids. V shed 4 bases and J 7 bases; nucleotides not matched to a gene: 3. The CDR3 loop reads CASSRGQGVEKLFF. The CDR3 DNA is TGCGCCAGCAGCCGTGGACAGGGGGTTGAAAAACTGTTTTTT.

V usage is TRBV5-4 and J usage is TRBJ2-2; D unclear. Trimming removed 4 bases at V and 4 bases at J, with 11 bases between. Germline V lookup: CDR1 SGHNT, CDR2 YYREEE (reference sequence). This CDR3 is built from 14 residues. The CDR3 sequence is CASSPFSATGELFF. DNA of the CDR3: TGTGCCAGCAGCCCTTTCTCAGCCACCGGGGAGCTGTTTTTT.

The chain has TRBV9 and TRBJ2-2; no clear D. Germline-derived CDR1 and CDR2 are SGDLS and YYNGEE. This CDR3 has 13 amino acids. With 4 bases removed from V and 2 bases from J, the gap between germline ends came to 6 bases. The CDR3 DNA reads TGTGCCAGCAGCCTCATTAACACCGGGGAGCTGTTTTTT. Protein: CASSLINTGELFF.

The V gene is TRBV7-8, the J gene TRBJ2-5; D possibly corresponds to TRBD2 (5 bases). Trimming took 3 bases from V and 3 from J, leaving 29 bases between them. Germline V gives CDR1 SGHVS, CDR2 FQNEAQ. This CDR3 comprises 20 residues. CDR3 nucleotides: TGTGCCAGCAGCTTGAGGTTAATATTAAGTGTTAGCGTAAAAAAAGAGACCCAGTACTTC. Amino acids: CASSLRLILSVSVKKETQYF.

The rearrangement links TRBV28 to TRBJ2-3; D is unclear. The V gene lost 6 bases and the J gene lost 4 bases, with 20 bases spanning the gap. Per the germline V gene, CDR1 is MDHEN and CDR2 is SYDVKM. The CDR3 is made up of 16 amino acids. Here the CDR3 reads CASSLGLLPPADTQYF. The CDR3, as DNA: TGTGCCAGCAGCTTAGGTCTCCTCCCTCCTGCAGATACGCAGTATTTT.

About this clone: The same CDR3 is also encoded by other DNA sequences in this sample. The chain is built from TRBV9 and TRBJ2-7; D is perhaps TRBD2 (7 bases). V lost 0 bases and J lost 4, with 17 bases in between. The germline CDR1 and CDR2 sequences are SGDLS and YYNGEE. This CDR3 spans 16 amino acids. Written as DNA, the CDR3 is TGTGCCAGCAGCGTAGCTGGGGAGGGGGAGACGTACGAGCAGTACTTC. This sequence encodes CASSVAGEGETYEQYF.

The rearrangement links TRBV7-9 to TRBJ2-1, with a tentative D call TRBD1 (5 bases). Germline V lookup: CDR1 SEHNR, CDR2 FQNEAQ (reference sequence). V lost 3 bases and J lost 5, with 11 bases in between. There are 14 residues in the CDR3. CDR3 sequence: CASSFPQGNNEQFF. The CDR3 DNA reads TGTGCCAGCAGCTTCCCCCAGGGAAACAATGAGCAGTTCTTC.

The CDR3 bases are TGTGCCAGCAGCCCGGGACTTGCTGACACCGGGGAGCTGTTTTTT. Residues: CASSPGLADTGELFF. The V gene is TRBV7-9, the J gene TRBJ2-2, with a weak D call TRBD2 (6 bases). CDR3 length: 15 amino acids. With 5 bases removed from V and 3 bases from J, the gap between germline ends came to 13 bases. Germline CDR1 and CDR2: SEHNR and FQNEAQ (reference sequence).

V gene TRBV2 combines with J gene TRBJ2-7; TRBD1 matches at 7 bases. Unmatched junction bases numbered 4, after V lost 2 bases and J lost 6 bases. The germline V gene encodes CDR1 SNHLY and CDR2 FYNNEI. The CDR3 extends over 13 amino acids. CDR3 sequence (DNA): TGTGCCAGCAGTGAACCAGGGGGAGTCGAGCAGTACTTC. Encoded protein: CASSEPGGVEQYF.

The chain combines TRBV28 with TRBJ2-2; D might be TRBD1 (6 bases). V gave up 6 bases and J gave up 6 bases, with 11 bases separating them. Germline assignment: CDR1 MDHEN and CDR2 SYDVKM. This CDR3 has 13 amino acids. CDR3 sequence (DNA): TGTGCCAGCAGCCGCAGGGGTCCCGGGGAGCTGTTTTTT. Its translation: CASSRRGPGELFF. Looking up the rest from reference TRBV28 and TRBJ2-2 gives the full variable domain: DVKVTQSSRYLVKRTGEKVFLECVQDMDHENMFWYRQDPGLGLRLIYFSYDVKMKEKGDIPEGYSVSREKKERFSLILESASTNQTSMYLCASSRRGPGELFFGEGSRLTVL.

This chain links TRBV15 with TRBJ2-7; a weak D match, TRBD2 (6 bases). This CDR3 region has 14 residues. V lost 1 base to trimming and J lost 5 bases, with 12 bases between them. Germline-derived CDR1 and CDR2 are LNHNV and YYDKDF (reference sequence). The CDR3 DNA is TGTGCCACCAGCAGAGTGGAGGGCCGGGACGAGCAGTACTTC. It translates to CATSRVEGRDEQYF.

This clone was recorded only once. This CDR3 is CATSVQGPGTGYNEQFF. CDR3 nucleotides: TGTGCCACCAGCGTCCAAGGCCCCGGGACAGGGTACAATGAGCAGTTCTTC. V gene TRBV15 combines with J gene TRBJ2-1; 9 bases fit TRBD1. V trimming: 5 bases; J trimming: 4 bases; junction bases outside the gene matches: 12. The CDR3 totals 17 residues. Germline loops: CDR1 LNHNV, CDR2 YYDKDF (reference sequence).

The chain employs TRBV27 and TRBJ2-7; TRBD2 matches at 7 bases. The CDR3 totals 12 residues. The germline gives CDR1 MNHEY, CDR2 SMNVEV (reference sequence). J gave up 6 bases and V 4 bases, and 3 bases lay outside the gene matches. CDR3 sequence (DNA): TGTGCCAGCAGTTACCCGGGGGGCGAGCAGTACTTC. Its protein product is CASSYPGGEQYF.

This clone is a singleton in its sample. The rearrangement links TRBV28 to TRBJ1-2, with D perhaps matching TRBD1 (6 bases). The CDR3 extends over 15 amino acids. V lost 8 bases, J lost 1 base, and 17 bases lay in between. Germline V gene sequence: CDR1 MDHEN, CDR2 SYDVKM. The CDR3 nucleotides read TGTGCCAGCCGCCGGGACACGGAGGATAACTATGGCTACACCTTC. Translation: CASRRDTEDNYGYTF.

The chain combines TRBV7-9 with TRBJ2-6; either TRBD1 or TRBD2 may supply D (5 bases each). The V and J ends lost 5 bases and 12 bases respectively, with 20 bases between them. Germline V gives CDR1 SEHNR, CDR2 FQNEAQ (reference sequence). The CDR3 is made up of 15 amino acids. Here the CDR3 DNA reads TGTGCCAGCAGCCCACATACCGGGACCCAATCCGTCCTGACTTTC. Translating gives CASSPHTGTQSVLTF.

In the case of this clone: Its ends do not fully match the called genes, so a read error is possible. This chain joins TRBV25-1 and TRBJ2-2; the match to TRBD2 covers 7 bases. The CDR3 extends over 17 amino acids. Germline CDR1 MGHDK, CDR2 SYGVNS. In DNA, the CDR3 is TGTGCCAGCAGTGAATATCTCCGGGAGGTCACCGCCGGGGAGCTGCTTTTT. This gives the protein CASSEYLREVTAGELLF.

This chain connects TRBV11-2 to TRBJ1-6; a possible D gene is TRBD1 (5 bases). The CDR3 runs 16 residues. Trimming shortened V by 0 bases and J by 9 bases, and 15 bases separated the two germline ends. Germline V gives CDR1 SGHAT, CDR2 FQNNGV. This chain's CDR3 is CASSLDRPSRVSPLHF. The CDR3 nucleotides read TGTGCCAGCAGCTTAGATCGGCCCAGCAGGGTTTCACCCCTCCACTTT.

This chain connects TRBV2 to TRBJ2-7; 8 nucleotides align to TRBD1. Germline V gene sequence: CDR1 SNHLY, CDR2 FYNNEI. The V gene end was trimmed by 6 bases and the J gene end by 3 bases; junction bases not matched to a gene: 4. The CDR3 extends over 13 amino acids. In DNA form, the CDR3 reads TGTGCCAGCAGGGGGGGACAGGACTACGAGCAGTACTTC. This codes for CASRGGQDYEQYF.

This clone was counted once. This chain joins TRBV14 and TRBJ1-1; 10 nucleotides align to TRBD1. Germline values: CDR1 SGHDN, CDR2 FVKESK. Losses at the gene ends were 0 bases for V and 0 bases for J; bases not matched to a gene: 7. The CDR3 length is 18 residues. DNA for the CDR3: TGTGCCAGCAGCCAAGAATGGGACAGGGGCAGCATGAACACTGAAGCTTTCTTT. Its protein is CASSQEWDRGSMNTEAFF.

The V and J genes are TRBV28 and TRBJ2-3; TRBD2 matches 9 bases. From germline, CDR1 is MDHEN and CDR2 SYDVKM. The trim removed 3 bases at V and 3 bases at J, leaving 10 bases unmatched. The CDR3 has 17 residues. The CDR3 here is CASSFSIAGVRTDTQYF. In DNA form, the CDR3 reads TGTGCCAGCAGTTTTTCAATAGCGGGAGTGAGGACAGATACGCAGTATTTT.

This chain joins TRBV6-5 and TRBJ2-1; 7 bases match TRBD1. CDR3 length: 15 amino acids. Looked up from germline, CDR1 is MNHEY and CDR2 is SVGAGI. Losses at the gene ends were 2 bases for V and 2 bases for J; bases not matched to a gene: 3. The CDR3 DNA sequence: TGTGCCAGCAGTTACGACAGGGACCCCTACAATGAGCAGTTCTTC. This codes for CASSYDRDPYNEQFF.

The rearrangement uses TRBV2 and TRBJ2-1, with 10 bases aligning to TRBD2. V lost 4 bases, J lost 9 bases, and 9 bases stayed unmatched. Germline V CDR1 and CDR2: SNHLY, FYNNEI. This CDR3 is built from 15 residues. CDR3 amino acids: CASSGEAGGRGEQFF. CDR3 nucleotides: TGTGCCAGCAGTGGGGAAGCGGGAGGGCGTGGTGAGCAGTTCTTC.

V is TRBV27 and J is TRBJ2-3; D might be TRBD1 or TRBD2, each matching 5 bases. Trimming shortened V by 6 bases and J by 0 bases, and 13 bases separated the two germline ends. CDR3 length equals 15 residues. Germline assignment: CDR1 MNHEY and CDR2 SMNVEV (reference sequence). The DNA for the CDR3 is TGTGCCAGCAGGACCCGGGACCTCAGCACAGATACGCAGTATTTT. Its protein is CASRTRDLSTDTQYF.

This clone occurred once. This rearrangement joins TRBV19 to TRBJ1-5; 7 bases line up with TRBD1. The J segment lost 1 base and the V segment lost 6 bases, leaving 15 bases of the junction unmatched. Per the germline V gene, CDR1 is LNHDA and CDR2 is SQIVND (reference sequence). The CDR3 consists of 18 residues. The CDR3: CASSPSAVTGMSNQPQHF. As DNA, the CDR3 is TGTGCCAGTAGCCCTTCTGCCGTGACAGGGATGAGCAATCAGCCCCAGCATTTT. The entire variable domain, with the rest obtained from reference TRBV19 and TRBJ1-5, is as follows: DGGITQSPKYLFRKEGQNVTLSCEQNLNHDAMYWYRQDPGQGLRLIYYSQIVNDFQKGDIAEGYSVSREKKESFPLTVTSAQKNPTAFYLCASSPSAVTGMSNQPQHFGDGTRLSIL.

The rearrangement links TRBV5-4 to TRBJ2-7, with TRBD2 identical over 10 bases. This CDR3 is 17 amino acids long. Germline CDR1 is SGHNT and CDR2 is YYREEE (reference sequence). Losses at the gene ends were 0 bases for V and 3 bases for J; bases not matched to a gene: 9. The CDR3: CASSLGTSGKRNYEQYF. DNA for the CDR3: TGTGCCAGCAGCTTGGGGACTAGCGGTAAAAGAAACTACGAGCAGTACTTC.

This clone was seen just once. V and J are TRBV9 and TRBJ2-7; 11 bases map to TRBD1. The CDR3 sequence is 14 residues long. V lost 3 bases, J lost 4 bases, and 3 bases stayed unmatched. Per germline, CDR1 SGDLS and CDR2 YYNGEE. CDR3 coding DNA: TGTGCCAGCAGCGCGGGACAGGGGGTATACGAGCAGTACTTC. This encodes CASSAGQGVYEQYF.

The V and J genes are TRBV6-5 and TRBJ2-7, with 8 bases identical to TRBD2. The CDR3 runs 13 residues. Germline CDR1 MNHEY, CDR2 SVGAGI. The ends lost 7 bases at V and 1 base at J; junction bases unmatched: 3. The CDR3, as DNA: TGTGCCAGCACCGGGGGGGGTTCCTACGAGCAGTACTTC. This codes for CASTGGGSYEQYF.

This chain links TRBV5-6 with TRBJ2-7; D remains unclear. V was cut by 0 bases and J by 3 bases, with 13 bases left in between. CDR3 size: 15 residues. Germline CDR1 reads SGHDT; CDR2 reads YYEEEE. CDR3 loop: CASSLAETGGYEQYF. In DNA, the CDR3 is TGTGCCAGCAGCTTGGCCGAGACTGGCGGCTACGAGCAGTACTTC.

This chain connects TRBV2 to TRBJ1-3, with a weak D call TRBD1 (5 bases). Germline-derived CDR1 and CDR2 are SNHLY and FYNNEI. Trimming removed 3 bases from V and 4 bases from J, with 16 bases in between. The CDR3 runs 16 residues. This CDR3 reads CASSDGTEGVGNTIYF. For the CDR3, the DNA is TGTGCCAGCAGTGATGGGACGGAGGGTGTGGGAAACACCATATATTTT.

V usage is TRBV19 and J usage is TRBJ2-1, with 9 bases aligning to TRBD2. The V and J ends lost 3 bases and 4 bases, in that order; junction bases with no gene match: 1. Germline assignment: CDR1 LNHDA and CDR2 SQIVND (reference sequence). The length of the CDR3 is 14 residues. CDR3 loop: CASSILAGYNEQFF. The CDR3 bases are TGTGCCAGTAGTATCCTAGCGGGGTACAATGAGCAGTTCTTC.

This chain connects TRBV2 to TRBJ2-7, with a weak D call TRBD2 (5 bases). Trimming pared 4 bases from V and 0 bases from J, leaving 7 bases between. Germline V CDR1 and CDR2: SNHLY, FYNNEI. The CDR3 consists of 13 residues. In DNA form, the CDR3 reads TGTGCCAGCAGTGGGACTGACTCCTACGAGCAGTACTTC. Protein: CASSGTDSYEQYF.

The CDR3, as DNA: TGTGCCAGCAGCCACCCGGGGGTAGCGTACGAGCAGTACTTC. It codes for CASSHPGVAYEQYF. The chain couples TRBV16 to TRBJ2-7; maybe TRBD2 (6 bases). The CDR3 is 14 amino acids. Germline V gives CDR1 KGHSY, CDR2 FQNENV. The V and J ends lost 3 bases and 4 bases respectively, with 13 bases between them.